The 6 T cell receptor beta chains reported below all come from one sample, sequenced in a study of shared clonotypes between healthy human individuals. Clones were read by immunoSEQ multiplex PCR, and TCRdb kept only the in-frame ones, dropping some. The top ten clones hold about 1.6% of a sample with around 1,900,000 clones, 90% to 95% of them seen once. Naive CD8 cells, CD45RO-negative and positively selected for CCR7, excluded terminally differentiated effector memory CD45RA+ cells. The sequenced sample consisted of naive CD8+ T cells from PBMCs. Receptor source: a man between 18 and 29 years old in good health. Some clones in this sample may be carry-over from other donors' samples.

The gene calls are TRBV11-2 and TRBJ2-1; no firm D call. The CDR3 loop spans 17 amino acids. The V gene's germline CDR1 is SGHAT and CDR2 FQNNGV. The V and J ends lost 1 base and 9 bases respectively, with 22 bases between them. CDR3 protein: CASSLVLTASTIGEQFF. The CDR3 nucleotides are TGTGCCAGCAGCTTAGTGTTGACGGCGTCTACAATTGGTGAGCAGTTCTTC.

The chain links TRBV10-3 to TRBJ2-7, with 7 bases identical to TRBD1. The trim removed 6 bases at V and 2 bases at J, leaving 4 bases unmatched. This CDR3 is 13 amino acids long. Germline V gene sequence: CDR1 ENHRY, CDR2 SYGVKD. The CDR3 here is CAIRRDRAYEQYF. The CDR3 DNA reads TGTGCCATCAGACGGGACAGAGCCTACGAGCAGTACTTC.

This chain links TRBV30 with TRBJ1-2, with a tentative D call TRBD1 (5 bases). V gave up 3 bases and J gave up 5 bases, with 7 bases separating them. From germline, CDR1 is GTSNPN and CDR2 SVGIG (reference sequence). The CDR3 spans 11 residues. CDR3 nucleotide sequence: TGTGCCTGGAGCCGACAGTATGGCTACACCTTC. Translating gives CAWSRQYGYTF.

The gene calls are TRBV27 and TRBJ1-1; 7 bases are shared with TRBD1. The CDR3 loop spans 17 amino acids. Germline CDR1 reads MNHEY; CDR2 reads SMNVEV (reference sequence). Unmatched junction bases numbered 14, after V lost 6 bases and J lost 1 base. DNA of the CDR3: TGTGCCAGCAGAACAGGGGCTGGAGTGGTGTGGAACACTGAAGCTTTCTTT. It yields the protein CASRTGAGVVWNTEAFF.

This rearrangement joins TRBV4-1 to TRBJ2-3; a weak D match, TRBD2 (6 bases). Trimming left V 5 bases short and J 5 bases short, with 20 bases between. CDR1 and CDR2 (germline): MGHRA, YSYEKL. The CDR3 extends over 16 amino acids. The chain's CDR3 is CASSVRDFSVQDTQYF. CDR3 DNA sequence: TGCGCCAGCAGCGTTCGGGACTTTTCGGTTCAAGATACGCAGTATTTT.

The rearrangement joins TRBV10-2 to TRBJ2-7; possibly TRBD1 for D (6 bases). Trimming took 2 bases from V and 3 from J, leaving 14 bases between them. CDR3 length: 15 residues. From germline, CDR1 is WSHSY and CDR2 SAAADI. The CDR3 reads CASSEGAGQLYEQYF. The CDR3, as DNA: TGCGCCAGCAGTGAGGGTGCTGGACAGCTCTACGAGCAGTACTTC.